These 32 T cell receptor beta chains originate from one sample sequenced in a study of cytomegalovirus exposure and HLA in healthy donors. The PCR ran on 60 Vbeta and 13 Jbeta primers. The method was immunoSEQ multiplex PCR; TCRdb's version includes in-frame clones alone and lacks a portion of them. This repertoire includes approximately 150,000 clones. What was sequenced was PBMCs. The receptor set was obtained from a male donor in good health and CMV-seronegative.

The V gene is TRBV11-2, the J gene TRBJ1-3, with D possibly TRBD1 on 6 matching bases. The CDR3 runs 16 residues. The V end was cut by 7 bases, the J end by 3 bases, with 19 bases between. Germline-derived CDR1 and CDR2 are SGHAT and FQNNGV. CDR3 residues: CASTQTGTFNGNTIYF. For the CDR3, the DNA is TGTGCCAGCACCCAGACCGGGACATTTAATGGAAACACCATATATTTT.

V gene TRBV7-2 combines with J gene TRBJ1-2; D is undetermined. Trimming cost V 5 bases and J 0 bases, with 10 bases left between them. The V gene's germline CDR1 is SGHTA and CDR2 FQGNSA. This CDR3 is 14 amino acids long. CDR3 nucleotide sequence: TGTGCCAGCAGCGCGCATAGTGCTAACTATGGCTACACCTTC. This translates into CASSAHSANYGYTF.

This rearrangement joins TRBV30 to TRBJ2-1, with TRBD2 identical over 13 bases. The ends lost 0 bases at V and 5 bases at J; junction bases unmatched: 1. CDR1 and CDR2 (germline): GTSNPN, SVGIG (reference sequence). CDR3 length: 15 residues. The CDR3 DNA follows: TGTGCCTGGAGTGTAGGACTAGCGGGAGACAATGAGCAGTTCTTC. Protein: CAWSVGLAGDNEQFF.

The gene calls are TRBV27 and TRBJ2-3, with 7 bases aligning to TRBD1. J gave up 0 bases and V 0 bases, and 3 bases lay outside the gene matches. Germline lookup yields CDR1 MNHEY and CDR2 SMNVEV (reference sequence). This CDR3 comprises 16 residues. CDR3 DNA: TGTGCCAGCAGTTTATCTGGGACAGAGAGCACAGATACGCAGTATTTT. This codes for CASSLSGTESTDTQYF.

The V call is TRBV10-1, the J call TRBJ2-1, with 8 positions matching TRBD2. The CDR3 covers 13 residues. Trimming removed 8 bases from V and 4 bases from J; junction bases left unmatched: 4. Germline V gene data show CDR1 as WNHNN and CDR2 as SYGVQD (reference sequence). CDR3 protein: CASGREGYNEQFF. The CDR3 nucleotides are TGCGCCAGCGGTCGGGAGGGGTACAATGAGCAGTTCTTC.

This chain joins TRBV4-2 and TRBJ1-4; D unresolved. Germline loops: CDR1 LGHNA, CDR2 YNFKEQ. CDR3 length equals 14 residues. Trimming left V 1 base short and J 6 bases short, with 9 bases between. The CDR3: CASSQARYDEKLFF. In DNA form, the CDR3 reads TGTGCCAGCAGCCAAGCACGGTATGATGAAAAACTGTTTTTT.

A remark on this clone: One end of the junction is discordant with germline, which a read error may explain. This rearrangement joins TRBV7-7 to TRBJ2-2; no definite D call. CDR3 length: 16 amino acids. Germline V gene sequence: CDR1 SSHAT, CDR2 FNYEAQ (reference sequence). The CDR3 DNA is TGTGCTAGCAGCCCCAGCGACCCTCCGAACACCGGGGAGCTGTTTTTT. Translation gives CASSPSDPPNTGELFF.

The chain uses TRBV7-9 and TRBJ1-1; D is ambiguous. This CDR3 is built from 13 residues. CDR1 and CDR2 from the germline V gene are SEHNR and FQNEAQ (reference sequence). V lost 3 bases and J lost 0, with 5 bases in between. Here the CDR3 reads CASSFQMNTEAFF. Written as DNA, the CDR3 is TGTGCCAGCAGCTTCCAAATGAACACTGAAGCTTTCTTT.

V is TRBV30 and J is TRBJ1-2; unclear D gene. Germline V gene lookup returns CDR1 GTSNPN and CDR2 SVGIG (reference sequence). The germline V and J ends were trimmed by 5 bases and 4 bases, with 11 bases remaining between them. The CDR3 runs to 12 residues. CDR3 amino acids: CAWGIGSYGYTF. CDR3 bases: TGTGCCTGGGGTATAGGGAGCTATGGCTACACCTTC.

The V call is TRBV6-1, the J call TRBJ1-1, with D tentatively TRBD1 (5 bases). Germline V gene data show CDR1 as MNHNS and CDR2 as SASEGT. V was trimmed by 2 bases and J by 7 bases, leaving 26 bases between them. CDR3 length: 18 amino acids. CDR3: CASSEIVEDRDFRYEAFF. The CDR3 DNA sequence: TGTGCCAGCAGTGAAATAGTAGAGGACCGGGACTTCCGTTATGAAGCTTTCTTT.

The chain couples TRBV27 to TRBJ2-7; D gene unclear. V was clipped by 2 bases and J by 1 base, with 12 bases between them. This CDR3 contains 15 residues. Germline values: CDR1 MNHEY, CDR2 SMNVEV (reference sequence). CDR3 sequence (DNA): TGTGCCAGCAGTTTAAGTGTCAGGCAGTCCTACGAGCAGTACTTC. Amino acid sequence: CASSLSVRQSYEQYF.

The chain links TRBV7-2 to TRBJ1-2; unclear D gene. Per the germline V gene, CDR1 is SGHTA and CDR2 is FQGNSA. CDR3 length: 15 residues. V was clipped by 5 bases and J by 6 bases, with 19 bases between them. The CDR3 reads CASSPRSGTNHGYTF. The CDR3 bases are TGTGCCAGCAGCCCGCGCTCCGGTACGAACCATGGCTACACCTTC.

The genes are TRBV5-1 and TRBJ2-1, with TRBD1 matching 9 bases. The germline V gene has CDR1 SGHRS and CDR2 YFSETQ. CDR3 length: 15 amino acids. Losses at the gene ends were 2 bases for V and 9 bases for J; bases not matched to a gene: 9. CDR3 DNA: TGCGCCAGCAGCTTCGGGACAGGGTATGGGGGTGAGCAGTTCTTC. Translating it yields CASSFGTGYGGEQFF.

V gene TRBV9 combines with J gene TRBJ2-7; possible D gene TRBD2, 5 bases. The CDR3 runs to 13 residues. V lost 3 bases to trimming and J lost 3 bases, with 10 bases between them. The germline gives CDR1 SGDLS, CDR2 YYNGEE. The CDR3 coding sequence is TGTGCCAGCAGCGACGGGGATCGCTACGAGCAGTACTTC. This encodes CASSDGDRYEQYF.

The CDR3 sequence is CASSQTRGGEQYF. The CDR3, as DNA: TGTGCCAGCAGCCAAACGCGAGGCGGCGAGCAGTACTTC. This chain links TRBV14 with TRBJ2-7; no clear D. CDR3 length: 13 residues. The V gene lost 2 bases and the J gene lost 6 bases, with 11 bases spanning the gap. The germline V gene has CDR1 SGHDN and CDR2 FVKESK.

This chain links TRBV1 with TRBJ1-1; the tabulated D call, TRBD1, remains unverified against the DNA. TRBV1 is assigned pseudogene status. The CDR3 runs 14 residues. The CDR3 protein is CTSSRGQLNTEAFF. Written as DNA, the CDR3 is TGCACCAGCAGCCGGGGACAATTGAACACTGAAGCTTTCTTT.

V is TRBV4-2 and J is TRBJ2-7, with unresolved D. Trimming removed 4 bases at V and 5 bases at J, with 12 bases between. The length of the CDR3 is 13 residues. The germline CDR1 and CDR2 sequences are LGHNA and YNFKEQ. The CDR3 loop is CASSPQLGDEQYF. For the CDR3, the DNA is TGTGCCAGCAGCCCCCAGCTAGGCGACGAGCAGTACTTC.

This chain connects TRBV30 to TRBJ1-1, with 8 bases lining up with TRBD1. J gave up 6 bases and V 8 bases, and 14 bases lay outside the gene matches. This CDR3 comprises 14 residues. CDR1 is GTSNPN and CDR2 is SVGIG in the germline V gene (reference sequence). CDR3 protein: CAERWGQDFSEAFF. For the CDR3, the DNA is TGTGCCGAACGGTGGGGACAGGACTTCTCTGAAGCTTTCTTT.

The chain's CDR3 is CASSRHGENTGELFF. The CDR3 DNA reads TGTGCCAGCAGCCGGCACGGGGAAAACACCGGGGAGCTGTTTTTT. The chain combines TRBV21-1 with TRBJ2-2; TRBD2, as called in the table, went unchecked against the DNA. TRBV21-1 is marked as a pseudogene. The CDR3 is 15 residues long.

The rearrangement joins TRBV5-1 to TRBJ2-1; maybe TRBD1 (6 bases). CDR3 length: 15 amino acids. The germline gives CDR1 SGHRS, CDR2 YFSETQ. V lost 0 bases, J lost 5 bases, and 12 bases lay in between. The CDR3 region is CASSLDRVGDNEQFF. The CDR3 DNA reads as TGCGCCAGCAGCTTGGACAGGGTCGGGGACAATGAGCAGTTCTTC.

For this clone: Additional DNA sequences in this sample encode the identical CDR3. V usage is TRBV9 and J usage is TRBJ2-3; 8 bases line up with TRBD2. Germline V gene lookup returns CDR1 SGDLS and CDR2 YYNGEE. The CDR3 is made up of 14 amino acids. The V and J ends lost 0 bases and 6 bases, in that order; junction bases with no gene match: 3. The CDR3 here is CASSVARLADTQYF. As DNA, the CDR3 is TGTGCCAGCAGCGTAGCACGACTAGCGGATACGCAGTATTTT.

The chain recombines TRBV9 with TRBJ2-3, with D possibly matching TRBD2 (5 bases). The V gene's germline CDR1 is SGDLS and CDR2 YYNGEE. The CDR3 sequence is 11 residues long. The germline V and J ends were trimmed by 3 bases and 7 bases, with 6 bases remaining between them. In DNA, the CDR3 is TGTGCCAGCAGCGACGGGAATACGCAGTATTTT. This encodes CASSDGNTQYF.

The J gene is TRBJ2-3, the V gene TRBV7-2, with D unresolved. The CDR3 contains 15 residues. The V gene lost 8 bases and the J gene lost 0 bases, with 15 bases spanning the gap. Per the germline V gene, CDR1 is SGHTA and CDR2 is FQGNSA. CDR3: CASRLGGSSTDTQYF. For the CDR3, the DNA is TGTGCCAGCCGGCTAGGTGGATCTAGCACAGATACGCAGTATTTT.

The chain links TRBV27 to TRBJ2-7; the match to TRBD2 covers 7 bases. CDR1 and CDR2 from the germline V gene are MNHEY and SMNVEV (reference sequence). The CDR3 totals 18 residues. J was trimmed by 1 base and V by 3 bases; bases with no gene match: 15. The CDR3 sequence: CASSFRTRGFGTSYEQYF. DNA of the CDR3: TGTGCCAGCAGTTTTAGGACTAGAGGGTTTGGAACATCCTACGAGCAGTACTTC.

The V and J genes are TRBV28 and TRBJ2-7; weak D call: TRBD2 (5 bases). V shed 9 bases and J shed 5 bases, with 8 bases lying between them. This CDR3 has 10 amino acids. Germline values: CDR1 MDHEN, CDR2 SYDVKM. CDR3 loop: CASRGNEQYF. The CDR3 bases are TGTGCCAGTCGGGGAAACGAGCAGTACTTC. Full variable domain (rest looked up from reference TRBV28 and TRBJ2-7): DVKVTQSSRYLVKRTGEKVFLECVQDMDHENMFWYRQDPGLGLRLIYFSYDVKMKEKGDIPEGYSVSREKKERFSLILESASTNQTSMYLCASRGNEQYFGPGTRLTVT.

The chain couples TRBV19 to TRBJ2-7, with D perhaps matching TRBD2 (7 bases). The V gene lost 5 bases and the J gene lost 11 bases, with 13 bases spanning the gap. The V gene's germline CDR1 is LNHDA and CDR2 SQIVND (reference sequence). The CDR3 totals 11 residues. CDR3 loop: CASSVGGQEYF. Here the CDR3 DNA reads TGTGCCAGTAGTGTGGGGGGGCAAGAGTACTTC.

The gene calls are TRBV15 and TRBJ1-2, with D tentatively TRBD1 (5 bases). Germline loops: CDR1 LNHNV, CDR2 YYDKDF (reference sequence). The length of the CDR3 is 13 residues. With 1 base removed from V and 8 bases from J, the gap between germline ends came to 11 bases. The CDR3 region has the DNA TGTGCCACCAGCAGAGCGGGGGATGAGGGCTACACCTTC. This encodes CATSRAGDEGYTF.

The chain carries TRBV7-8 and TRBJ1-3; tentatively, D is TRBD1 (5 bases). The germline CDR1 and CDR2 sequences are SGHVS and FQNEAQ. V gave up 6 bases and J gave up 2 bases, with 11 bases separating them. This CDR3 has 14 residues. CDR3 nucleotides: TGTGCCAGCAGTCCCGGACAAGCTGGAAACACCATATATTTT. Translation: CASSPGQAGNTIYF. The full variable domain, its missing parts supplied by reference TRBV7-8 and TRBJ1-3, is GAGVSQSPRYKVAKRGQDVALRCDPISGHVSLFWYQQALGQGPEFLTYFQNEAQLDKSGLPSDRFFAERPEGSVSTLKIQRTQQEDSAVYLCASSPGQAGNTIYFGEGSWLTVV.

The chain employs TRBV6-1 and TRBJ1-5, with D hard to call. Germline CDR1 and CDR2: MNHNS and SASEGT. The CDR3 totals 15 residues. V shed 3 bases and J shed 0 bases, with 9 bases lying between them. The CDR3 is CASSDREYSNQPQHF. The CDR3 nucleotides read TGTGCCAGCAGTGACCGGGAGTATAGCAATCAGCCCCAGCATTTT.

The V and J genes are TRBV5-1 and TRBJ1-2, with D perhaps TRBD1 (5 bases). The CDR3 extends over 14 amino acids. With 4 bases removed from V and 8 bases from J, the gap between germline ends came to 18 bases. Germline V CDR1 and CDR2: SGHRS, YFSETQ. CDR3 bases: TGCGCCAGCAGCCCGAATGGGGCCCTGTTCGGCTACACCTTC. The encoded protein is CASSPNGALFGYTF.

V usage is TRBV27 and J usage is TRBJ1-5, with TRBD1 matching 8 bases. The CDR3 is 16 residues long. Per the germline V gene, CDR1 is MNHEY and CDR2 is SMNVEV (reference sequence). The junction had 11 bases not matched to a gene; V was cut back by 7 bases and J by 3 bases. The CDR3 region has the DNA TGTGCCAGCAAGGCCGTAGGACAGGGTTTCAATCAGCCCCAGCATTTT. Protein product: CASKAVGQGFNQPQHF.

The chain links TRBV4-3 to TRBJ1-1; D is ambiguous. The germline gives CDR1 LGHNA, CDR2 YSLEER. Trimming shortened V by 1 base and J by 2 bases, and 5 bases separated the two germline ends. The CDR3 consists of 13 residues. The CDR3 loop reads CASSQGTNTEAFF. Here the CDR3 DNA reads TGCGCCAGCAGCCAAGGTACTAACACTGAAGCTTTCTTT.